This T cell receptor (beta chain) was obtained from a study of cytotoxic CD8 clonotypes in ibrutinib-treated CLL. Study-wide background: The cohort had over nine relapsed/refractory and some 14 treatment-naive patients, 17 IGHV unmutated. Mean yields were about 280,000 productive templates and around 98,000 productive rearrangements per sample.

Whole-study findings and limits: Rising at ibrutinib response, clonality subsequently fell back toward baseline at progression.

This table comes from immunoSEQ multiplex PCR, and its TCRdb copy is limited to in-frame clones, with some not included. This table has 20,000 to 25,000 clones, about 70% appearing once. Concerning this clone itself: Its antigen is not known.

The receptor comes from a human donor with chronic lymphocytic leukemia. The sample in question was PBMCs, obtained after 24 months of ibrutinib treatment.

CDR3: CASSAAENTEAFF. CDR3 DNA: TGCGCCAGCAGTGCGGCGGAGAACACTGAAGCTTTCTTT. This chain links TRBV5-1 with TRBJ1-1, with D uncertain. This CDR3 has 13 amino acids. Deletions cut 5 bases from V and 1 base from J, with 9 bases between. Germline V gene lookup returns CDR1 SGHRS and CDR2 YFSETQ.